Following are 2 T cell receptor beta chains from one sample sequenced in a study of CD8+CD57+ T cells in acquired aplastic anemia. Profiles of TCR beta VDJ and CDR3 were generated from a genomic DNA template. TCRdb reprocessed the reads with MiXCR, giving one entry per CDR3 protein. The profile shows some 180,000 distinct CDR3 sequences, 35% to 50% of them singletons. The sample comprised sorted CD4+, CD8+, or CD8+CD57+ T cells (not recorded which) from PBMCs. The receptors were gathered from a human donor in good health.

This clonotype was recorded only once. The rearrangement uses TRBV3-1 and TRBJ2-3; D remains ambiguous. Per germline, CDR1 LGHDT and CDR2 YNNKEL (reference sequence). V dropped 3 bases and J dropped 0 bases, with 10 bases sitting between them. The length of the CDR3 is 15 residues. The CDR3, as DNA: TGTGCCAGCAGCCATCTTCATGGAAGCACAGATACGCAGTATTTT. The encoded protein is CASSHLHGSTDTQYF.

This clonotype was counted many times. J is TRBJ2-1 and V is TRBV20-1, with 7 bases that match TRBD1. This CDR3 has 14 residues. Germline CDR1 and CDR2: DFQATT and SNEGSKA (reference sequence). Unmatched junction bases numbered 9, after V lost 0 bases and J lost 10 bases. DNA of the CDR3: TGCAGTGCTAGAGAGGCCAAGACAGGGTACGAGCAGTTCTTC. Residues: CSAREAKTGYEQFF.